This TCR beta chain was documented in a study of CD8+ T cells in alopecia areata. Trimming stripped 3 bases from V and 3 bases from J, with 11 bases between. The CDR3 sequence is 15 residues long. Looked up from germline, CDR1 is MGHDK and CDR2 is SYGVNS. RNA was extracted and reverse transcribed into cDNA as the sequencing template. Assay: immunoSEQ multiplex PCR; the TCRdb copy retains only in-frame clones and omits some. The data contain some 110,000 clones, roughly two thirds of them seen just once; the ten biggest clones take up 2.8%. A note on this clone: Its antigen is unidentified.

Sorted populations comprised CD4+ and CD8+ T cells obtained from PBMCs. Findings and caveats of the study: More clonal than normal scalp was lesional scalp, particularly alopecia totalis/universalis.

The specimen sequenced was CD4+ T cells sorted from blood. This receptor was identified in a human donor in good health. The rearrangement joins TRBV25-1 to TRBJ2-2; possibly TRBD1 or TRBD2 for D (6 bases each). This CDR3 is CASSESGGYTGELFF. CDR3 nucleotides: TGTGCCAGCAGTGAGTCCGGGGGCTACACCGGGGAGCTGTTTTTT.